These 10 T cell receptor beta chains were all obtained from the same sample, sequenced in a study of T-cell memory formation after mild COVID-19. One entry per CDR3 protein, called by TCRdb with MiXCR from the 5' RACE reads. The sample shows 560,000 or so distinct CDR3 sequences, 17% of them seen only once. The sample consisted of PBMCs or a T cell subset sorted from them (not recorded which). These receptors all come from an adult woman who had mild COVID-19 (a few samples of this study predate the infection). Cell type and time point are not known.

This clonotype was seen more than once but under ten times. The V call is TRBV5-6, the J call TRBJ2-3; a possible D gene is TRBD2 (7 bases). Germline V CDR1 and CDR2: SGHDT, YYEEEE. V lost 1 base and J lost 1, with 19 bases in between. The CDR3 is made up of 18 amino acids. The CDR3 spells CASSLFGGGPARTDTQYF. CDR3 nucleotides: TGTGCCAGCAGCTTGTTTGGGGGGGGCCCCGCACGCACAGATACGCAGTATTTT.

The chain employs TRBV5-6 and TRBJ2-3; the D gene could be TRBD1 or TRBD2 (5 bases each). V lost 0 bases and J 10 bases, leaving 21 bases between the germline ends. The CDR3 runs to 16 residues. Per the germline V gene, CDR1 is SGHDT and CDR2 is YYEEEE. The CDR3 region is CASSLAPGQAPRAQYF. CDR3 DNA sequence: TGTGCCAGCAGCTTGGCCCCGGGGCAGGCCCCACGGGCGCAGTATTTT.

The chain joins TRBV15 to TRBJ1-5; D unclear. The CDR3 is made up of 14 amino acids. Trimming stripped 0 bases from V and 6 bases from J, with 9 bases between. Germline lookup yields CDR1 LNHNV and CDR2 YYDKDF (reference sequence). The CDR3 DNA is TGTGCCACCAGCAGAGATATTTCGGGTCAGCCCCAGCATTTT. Translation: CATSRDISGQPQHF.

The table lists this clonotype with a few counts. The rearrangement uses TRBV11-2 and TRBJ2-7; no firm D call. V was cut by 2 bases and J by 6 bases, with 17 bases left in between. The CDR3 sequence is 15 residues long. Germline V CDR1 and CDR2: SGHAT, FQNNGV. This CDR3 reads CASSLSPESVVEQYF. The CDR3 DNA follows: TGTGCCAGCAGCTTATCCCCGGAGTCCGTGGTCGAGCAGTACTTC.

The chain has TRBV20-1 and TRBJ1-2; no firm D call. The length of the CDR3 is 12 residues. V lost 4 bases, J lost 3 bases, and 9 bases lay in between. Germline assignment: CDR1 DFQATT and CDR2 SNEGSKA (reference sequence). CDR3 sequence reads: CSATRQDYGYTF. The CDR3 nucleotides read TGCAGTGCTACCAGGCAGGACTATGGCTACACCTTC.

The chain uses TRBV19 and TRBJ2-7; D is uncertain. The V and J ends lost 5 bases and 4 bases respectively, with 12 bases between them. The CDR3 is 13 amino acids. Germline assignment: CDR1 LNHDA and CDR2 SQIVND (reference sequence). The CDR3 DNA reads as TGTGCCAGTAGTCTTCTATTGGGGTACGAGCAGTACTTC. As protein: CASSLLLGYEQYF.

This chain joins TRBV24-1 and TRBJ2-7; 9 nucleotides match TRBD2. V lost 4 bases to trimming and J lost 3 bases; unmatched junction nucleotides: 15. CDR3 length equals 18 residues. Germline V CDR1 and CDR2: KGHDR, SFDVKD. The CDR3 nucleotides read TGTGCCACCAGTGACCGTACCGCCGGATTAGCGGGAGTCTACGAGCAGTACTTC. Its translation: CATSDRTAGLAGVYEQYF.

The rearrangement joins TRBV12-3 or TRBV12-4 to TRBJ2-7; 11 bases are a match to TRBD2. The length of the CDR3 is 15 residues. Trimming cost V 4 bases and J 0 bases; bases outside gene matches: 2. The CDR3 region is CASSSSGRTSYEQYF. The CDR3 bases are TGTGCCAGCAGTTCTAGCGGGAGGACCTCCTACGAGCAGTACTTC.

V usage is TRBV2 and J usage is TRBJ2-7; D might be TRBD1 (5 bases). V shed 4 bases and J shed 7 bases, with 11 bases lying between them. Germline V gene lookup returns CDR1 SNHLY and CDR2 FYNNEI. The CDR3 contains 12 residues. In nucleotides, the CDR3 is TGTGCCAGCAGTGTCAGGGTGAGAGAGCAGTACTTC. Translating it yields CASSVRVREQYF. Full variable domain (remainder filled in from reference TRBV2 and TRBJ2-7): EPEVTQTPSHQVTQMGQEVILRCVPISNHLYFYWYRQILGQKVEFLVSFYNNEISEKSEIFDDQFSVERPDGSNFTLKIRSTKLEDSAMYFCASSVRVREQYFGPGTRLTVT.

This clonotype came up a few times. The CDR3 DNA is TGTGCCAGCGGGAACAGCCTTGTCCTACACGTGAATGAGCAGTTCTTC. This encodes CASGNSLVLHVNEQFF. This chain links TRBV6-5 with TRBJ2-1; D ambiguous. With 8 bases removed from V and 7 bases from J, the gap between germline ends came to 24 bases. Germline V gives CDR1 MNHEY, CDR2 SVGAGI. CDR3 length: 16 residues.